These 27 T cell receptor beta chains share one sample of origin, sequenced in a study of T-cell reconstitution after alpha-beta-depleted transplantation in children. It was with unique molecular identifiers that the TCRbeta library was prepared. TCRdb processed the PCR reads anew with MiXCR; each CDR3 protein has one entry. The sample yields about 130,000 distinct CDR3 sequences, about 9.6% seen once. This material consisted of PBMCs, mostly from graft donor cells, taken 180 days after TCRalphabeta/CD19-depleted stem cell transplant. All receptors derive from a girl less than two years old who had a stem cell transplant for combined immunodeficiency, so the T cells may come from the graft donor.

This clonotype showed up just a few times. This rearrangement joins TRBV28 to TRBJ1-1, with a tentative D call TRBD1 (6 bases). The V end lost 3 bases, the J end lost 4 bases, and 24 bases lay between the germline ends. The germline CDR1 and CDR2 sequences are MDHEN and SYDVKM. There are 18 residues in the CDR3. The DNA for the CDR3 is TGTGCCAGCAGTTTTATTAGGATCGGGGGCACAGCGGGCACTGAAGCTTTCTTT. This sequence encodes CASSFIRIGGTAGTEAFF.

Many counts were recorded for this clonotype. The V gene is TRBV12-3 or TRBV12-4, the J gene TRBJ1-5, with 9 bases matching TRBD1. CDR3 length equals 14 residues. V lost 3 bases, J lost 6 bases, and 3 bases stayed unmatched. Written as DNA, the CDR3 is TGTGCCAGCAGTTTCAACAGGGGGCGTCAGCCCCAGCATTTT. Protein sequence: CASSFNRGRQPQHF.

V gene TRBV27 combines with J gene TRBJ2-5, with a tentative D call TRBD1 (5 bases). The CDR3 sequence is 14 residues long. Trimming removed 0 bases at V and 7 bases at J, with 12 bases between. CDR1 and CDR2 (germline): MNHEY, SMNVEV (reference sequence). The CDR3 DNA sequence: TGTGCCAGCAGTTTATCGAAAGGGGTCGGGACCCAGTACTTC. Amino acid sequence: CASSLSKGVGTQYF.

This clonotype has ten or more counts. This chain connects TRBV12-3 or TRBV12-4 to TRBJ2-7; the D is unclear. The V end lost 0 bases, the J end lost 6 bases, and 9 bases lay between the germline ends. The CDR3 consists of 13 residues. The CDR3 here is CASSLASLGEQYF. The CDR3 DNA reads TGTGCCAGCAGTTTAGCTTCCCTGGGCGAGCAGTACTTC.

V and J are TRBV21-1 and TRBJ2-3; no DNA check was done on the table's D call, TRBD2. TRBV21-1 is a listed pseudogene. The CDR3 covers 15 residues. In DNA form, the CDR3 reads TGTGCCAGCAGCAACCCCACTAGCGGGGGCCATACGCAGTATTTT. It yields the protein CASSNPTSGGHTQYF.

At least ten counts were recorded for this clonotype. The gene calls are TRBV5-5 and TRBJ2-3; D remains ambiguous. The CDR3 runs to 14 residues. V lost 0 bases to trimming and J lost 9 bases, with 14 bases between them. Per the germline V gene, CDR1 is SGHKS and CDR2 is YYEKEE (reference sequence). CDR3 nucleotide sequence: TGTGCCAGCAGCTTGGGGTGGAACTCTGGAACGCAGTATTTT. As protein: CASSLGWNSGTQYF.

The table lists this clonotype with many counts. The chain joins TRBV27 to TRBJ2-3; possible D gene TRBD2, 6 bases. This CDR3 has 13 amino acids. The germline CDR1 and CDR2 sequences are MNHEY and SMNVEV (reference sequence). V was trimmed by 4 bases and J by 8 bases, leaving 13 bases between them. The CDR3 region is CASSSPGGLTQYF. Written as DNA, the CDR3 is TGTGCCAGCAGTTCGCCCGGGGGTCTTACGCAGTATTTT.

In its sample, this clonotype was seen a few times. The chain uses TRBV10-3 and TRBJ2-2; D might be TRBD1 (6 bases). The CDR3 runs 13 residues. Germline CDR1 reads ENHRY; CDR2 reads SYGVKD. V was pared by 10 bases and J by 5 bases, with 14 bases between. The CDR3 protein is CATGQRDTGELFF. For the CDR3, the DNA is TGTGCCACCGGACAGAGGGATACCGGGGAGCTGTTTTTT.

This clonotype has a handful of counts. The V gene is TRBV7-2, the J gene TRBJ2-7; no clear D. V lost 3 bases and J 1 base, leaving 7 bases between the germline ends. Germline V gene sequence: CDR1 SGHTA, CDR2 FQGNSA. The CDR3 consists of 13 residues. CDR3 region: CASSFLPSYEQYF. CDR3 DNA: TGTGCCAGCAGCTTTTTACCATCCTACGAGCAGTACTTC.

This clonotype was seen more than once but under ten times. The chain carries TRBV7-2 and TRBJ2-7; D is undetermined. Germline V gene lookup returns CDR1 SGHTA and CDR2 FQGNSA. The CDR3 is 15 residues long. The V end lost 2 bases, the J end lost 3 bases, and 14 bases lay between the germline ends. The CDR3 DNA sequence: TGTGCCAGCAGCTTAAGTGTGGCAGTCGGCTACGAGCAGTACTTC. Protein sequence: CASSLSVAVGYEQYF.

V and J are TRBV3-1 and TRBJ2-2; a weak D match, TRBD2 (7 bases). Germline V gene lookup returns CDR1 LGHDT and CDR2 YNNKEL (reference sequence). V was clipped by 2 bases and J by 0 bases, with 13 bases between them. CDR3 length: 17 residues. The CDR3 DNA reads TGTGCCAGCAGCCAATACCGCGGGGGCGCGAACACCGGGGAGCTGTTTTTT. Translation gives CASSQYRGGANTGELFF.

The chain employs TRBV12-3 or TRBV12-4 and TRBJ1-5; D gene ambiguous. The CDR3 length is 14 residues. V was pared by 9 bases and J by 1 base, with 13 bases between. In nucleotides, the CDR3 is TGTGCCAGTAGGGCCTCAGGCAGCAATCAGCCCCAGCATTTT. It yields the protein CASRASGSNQPQHF.

In this sample, this clonotype turned up many times. V gene TRBV29-1 combines with J gene TRBJ2-1; D unclear. Trimming shortened V by 7 bases and J by 5 bases, and 12 bases separated the two germline ends. The CDR3 runs to 12 residues. Germline CDR1 SQVTM, CDR2 ANQGSEA. The CDR3 DNA reads TGCAGCGCCTTGGCACAGCACAATGAGCAGTTCTTC. Its translation is CSALAQHNEQFF.

The chain is built from TRBV15 and TRBJ2-2, with 8 bases matching TRBD2. With 1 base clipped from V and 3 bases from J, the junction kept 4 bases outside the gene matches. Germline-derived CDR1 and CDR2 are LNHNV and YYDKDF (reference sequence). This CDR3 spans 16 amino acids. CDR3 loop: CATSRGLATYTGELFF. CDR3 DNA sequence: TGTGCCACCAGCAGAGGACTAGCGACTTACACCGGGGAGCTGTTTTTT.

The V and J genes are TRBV5-1 and TRBJ1-2; 7 bases map to TRBD1. The CDR3 contains 17 residues. Germline V lookup: CDR1 SGHRS, CDR2 YFSETQ. The V segment lost 4 bases and the J segment 4 bases; nucleotides outside the gene matches: 16. CDR3 nucleotides: TGCGCCAGCAGCCCGAGCGGACAGGTCGCGTGGGGCTATGGCTACACCTTC. It encodes CASSPSGQVAWGYGYTF.

Details on this clonotype: It may be a read error: a sequence one base away is much more abundant. This chain joins TRBV5-1 and TRBJ1-1; TRBD1 matches at 7 bases. Germline V gene lookup returns CDR1 SGHRS and CDR2 YFSETQ. The CDR3 consists of 12 residues. CDR3 region: CTSSWTGEEAFF. The CDR3 bases are TGCACCAGCAGCTGGACAGGAGAAGAAGCTTTCTTT.

The V and J genes are TRBV30 and TRBJ2-5; the match to TRBD1 covers 8 bases. The CDR3 is 15 amino acids. V shed 3 bases, J shed 1 base, and the junction held 7 bases outside the gene matches. The germline gives CDR1 GTSNPN, CDR2 SVGIG (reference sequence). The CDR3 DNA follows: TGTGCCTGGAGGAGGGACAGGCCCCCCCAAGAGACCCAGTACTTC. Translating gives CAWRRDRPPQETQYF.

This clonotype has a handful of counts. The rearrangement uses TRBV7-2 and TRBJ2-1; 12 bases agree with TRBD1. Trimming at V came to 6 bases and at J to 9 bases, leaving 9 bases not matched to a gene. Germline V CDR1 and CDR2: SGHTA, FQGNSA. This CDR3 has 15 amino acids. CDR3 sequence (DNA): TGTGCCAGCAGTTCCGGGACAGGGGGCTTGGGTGAGCAGTTCTTC. Protein product: CASSSGTGGLGEQFF. Variable domain in full (rest from reference TRBV7-2 and TRBJ2-1): GAGVSQSPSNKVTEKGKDVELRCDPISGHTALYWYRQSLGQGLEFLIYFQGNSAPDKSGLPSDRFSAERTGGSVSTLTIQRTQQEDSAVYLCASSSGTGGLGEQFFGPGTRLTVL.

This clonotype was counted a few times. The V and J genes are TRBV5-1 and TRBJ2-5; D not certain. The germline CDR1 and CDR2 sequences are SGHRS and YFSETQ. The CDR3 has 13 residues. Between the trimmed V and J ends, which lost 4 bases and 4 bases, there was a span of 11 bases. CDR3 sequence (DNA): TGCGCCAGCAGCCCGCTGACGGGAGAGACCCAGTACTTC. This encodes CASSPLTGETQYF.

This clonotype came up a few times. The chain uses TRBV18 and TRBJ1-1, with D perhaps TRBD1 (5 bases). This CDR3 has 14 residues. Germline CDR1 is KGHSH and CDR2 is LQKENI. V lost 1 base and J lost 1, with 7 bases in between. CDR3 nucleotide sequence: TGTGCCAGCTCACCACGGGGGGAGAACACTGAAGCTTTCTTT. Its protein is CASSPRGENTEAFF.

This clonotype was detected many times. This chain connects TRBV5-1 to TRBJ2-1; D unclear. CDR1 SGHRS and CDR2 YFSETQ come from the germline V gene. CDR3 length equals 15 residues. The V gene lost 0 bases and the J gene lost 4 bases, with 11 bases spanning the gap. Here the CDR3 reads CASSLETRDYNEQFF. As DNA, the CDR3 is TGCGCCAGCAGCTTGGAGACAAGGGATTACAATGAGCAGTTCTTC.

Only a few counts were recorded for this clonotype. This sequence joins TRBV6-2 or TRBV6-3 and TRBJ2-7; 7 positions agree with TRBD1. V was pared by 0 bases and J by 3 bases, with 8 bases of the junction left unmatched. This CDR3 spans 16 amino acids. Germline assignment: CDR1 MNHEY and CDR2 SVGEGT. In nucleotides, the CDR3 is TGTGCCAGCAGTTACTCGGTGAGGGACAGCCTCTACGAGCAGTACTTC. Translated: CASSYSVRDSLYEQYF.

The chain is built from TRBV20-1 and TRBJ2-7; a possible D gene is TRBD2 (5 bases). In germline, CDR1 is DFQATT, CDR2 SNEGSKA (reference sequence). V was clipped by 3 bases and J by 4 bases, with 13 bases between them. This CDR3 comprises 13 residues. This CDR3 reads CSARSEGRYEQYF. In nucleotides, the CDR3 is TGCAGTGCTAGGAGTGAGGGCAGGTACGAGCAGTACTTC.

The chain employs TRBV20-1 and TRBJ2-5, with D unresolved. The CDR3 contains 14 residues. V shed 0 bases and J shed 2 bases, with 10 bases lying between them. Germline V CDR1 and CDR2: DFQATT, SNEGSKA (reference sequence). The CDR3 DNA is TGCAGTGCTAGAGATCCGACGGCTCAAGAGACCCAGTACTTC. Translation gives CSARDPTAQETQYF.

The J gene is TRBJ2-7, the V gene TRBV12-3 or TRBV12-4; possible D gene TRBD2, 6 bases. V lost 6 bases, J lost 3 bases, and 18 bases lay in between. The CDR3 length is 15 residues. The CDR3 sequence is CASSTFSGGSYEQYF. The CDR3 DNA sequence: TGTGCCAGCAGCACTTTCAGTGGAGGGAGCTACGAGCAGTACTTC.

This clonotype has only a few counts. This chain uses TRBV5-1 with TRBJ2-7; 9 nucleotides match TRBD1. Germline CDR1 SGHRS, CDR2 YFSETQ. This CDR3 spans 15 amino acids. V lost 0 bases to trimming and J lost 5 bases; unmatched junction nucleotides: 6. The CDR3 sequence is CASSLAGTGINEQYF. CDR3 in DNA: TGCGCCAGCAGCTTGGCCGGGACAGGGATCAACGAGCAGTACTTC.

Ten or more counts support this clonotype. The chain combines TRBV7-3 with TRBJ2-5; no firm D call. Trimming pared 4 bases from V and 7 bases from J, leaving 13 bases between. The CDR3 is 13 residues long. CDR1 is SGHTA, CDR2 FQGTGA, per germline. The DNA for the CDR3 is TGTGCCAGCAGCTCACACTGGTTGGGGACCCAGTACTTC. Translating it yields CASSSHWLGTQYF.